The 21 T cell receptor beta chains below were found in one sample sequenced in a study of control samples from healthy donors and cancer patients. This table comes from immunoSEQ multiplex PCR, and its TCRdb copy is limited to in-frame clones, with some not included. The table shows about 25,000 clones, with 85% occurring only once. The sample was PBMCs. The origin of the receptors is a woman aged 60-75 years with head and neck cancer.

This chain connects TRBV4-2 to TRBJ1-1, with 12 nucleotides matching TRBD1. This CDR3 comprises 16 residues. V lost 1 base to trimming and J lost 11 bases; unmatched junction nucleotides: 11. Germline V gene lookup returns CDR1 LGHNA and CDR2 YNFKEQ. CDR3 residues: CASSQVSGTGGKVAFF. The CDR3 DNA reads TGTGCCAGCAGCCAAGTTTCCGGGACAGGGGGCAAGGTCGCTTTCTTT.

V gene TRBV4-1 combines with J gene TRBJ1-1; TRBD1 matches 7 bases. In germline, CDR1 is MGHRA, CDR2 YSYEKL. The CDR3 contains 16 residues. Trimming cost V 4 bases and J 5 bases; bases outside gene matches: 13. The CDR3 here is CASSPTPGQRVTEAFF. Here the CDR3 DNA reads TGCGCCAGCAGCCCTACTCCGGGACAGCGAGTTACTGAAGCTTTCTTT.

The chain combines TRBV10-3 with TRBJ2-1; 9 positions match TRBD2. Germline-derived CDR1 and CDR2 are ENHRY and SYGVKD. The CDR3 sequence is 14 residues long. V lost 5 bases and J lost 8; bases outside the gene matches: 7. The CDR3 DNA reads as TGTGCCATCAGTCGCGGGGGGGCATGGGATGAGCAGTTCTTC. Translating gives CAISRGGAWDEQFF.

V is TRBV6-1 and J is TRBJ2-5; D not certain. There are 12 residues in the CDR3. V was trimmed by 3 bases and J by 5 bases, leaving 7 bases between them. Germline values: CDR1 MNHNS, CDR2 SASEGT. The CDR3 DNA is TGTGCCAGCAGTGAGTTGGGGGAGACCCAGTACTTC. It is translated as CASSELGETQYF.

This chain connects TRBV5-1 to TRBJ2-7; the D is unclear. V shed 4 bases and J shed 5 bases, with 16 bases lying between them. Germline V CDR1 and CDR2: SGHRS, YFSETQ. The CDR3 contains 14 residues. CDR3 sequence reads: CASSPFEIADEQYF. The CDR3, as DNA: TGCGCCAGCAGCCCCTTCGAGATAGCCGACGAGCAGTACTTC. Combining the CDR3 with reference TRBV5-1 and TRBJ2-7 gives the whole variable domain KAGVTQTPRYLIKTRGQQVTLSCSPISGHRSVSWYQQTPGQGLQFLFEYFSETQRNKGNFPGRFSGRQFSNSRSEMNVSTLELGDSALYLCASSPFEIADEQYFGPGTRLTVT.

The chain couples TRBV5-1 to TRBJ1-4; TRBD1 agrees at 7 bases. The ends lost 4 bases at V and 8 bases at J; junction bases unmatched: 8. The CDR3 is made up of 14 amino acids. Germline CDR1 reads SGHRS; CDR2 reads YFSETQ. As DNA, the CDR3 is TGCGCCAGCAGCCAAGGACAGGCGGAGGAAAAACTGTTTTTT. The encoded protein is CASSQGQAEEKLFF. Together with reference TRBV5-1 and TRBJ1-4, the CDR3 gives the full variable domain: KAGVTQTPRYLIKTRGQQVTLSCSPISGHRSVSWYQQTPGQGLQFLFEYFSETQRNKGNFPGRFSGRQFSNSRSEMNVSTLELGDSALYLCASSQGQAEEKLFFGSGTQLSVL.

This clone was observed once. The CDR3, as DNA: TGTGCCAGCAGCGTAGGGGGACAGTCTAACTATGGCTACACCTTC. Its protein is CASSVGGQSNYGYTF. The gene calls are TRBV9 and TRBJ1-2, with 7 bases fitting TRBD1. Germline CDR1 is SGDLS and CDR2 is YYNGEE. The CDR3 covers 15 residues. V lost 0 bases, J lost 0 bases, and 2 bases stayed unmatched.

The chain carries TRBV11-1 and TRBJ2-3, with D maybe TRBD1 (5 bases). The CDR3 extends over 13 amino acids. V gave up 5 bases and J gave up 2 bases, with 8 bases separating them. In germline, CDR1 is SGHAT, CDR2 FQDESV (reference sequence). This chain's CDR3 is CASSTGNTDTQYF. CDR3 nucleotide sequence: TGTGCCAGCAGCACAGGAAACACAGATACGCAGTATTTT.

The V gene is TRBV2, the J gene TRBJ1-5; D is perhaps TRBD1 (6 bases). Germline V gives CDR1 SNHLY, CDR2 FYNNEI. The V gene lost 8 bases and the J gene lost 0 bases, with 11 bases spanning the gap. The CDR3 has 14 residues. The CDR3 DNA follows: TGTGCCAGCGGTAAAGGGGGTAGCAATCAGCCCCAGCATTTT. It yields the protein CASGKGGSNQPQHF.

The V call is TRBV7-9, the J call TRBJ1-1; the match to TRBD1 covers 9 bases. The CDR3 contains 16 residues. V lost 5 bases, J lost 0 bases, and 7 bases stayed unmatched. Germline V gene sequence: CDR1 SEHNR, CDR2 FQNEAQ (reference sequence). CDR3 nucleotide sequence: TGTGCCAGCAGCCCTCGGACAGGGGTAATGAACACTGAAGCTTTCTTT. It codes for CASSPRTGVMNTEAFF.

Here the CDR3 reads CSVVESSGNTIYF. For the CDR3, the DNA is TGCAGCGTTGTGGAGAGCTCTGGAAACACCATATATTTT. The J gene is TRBJ1-3, the V gene TRBV29-1; D gene ambiguous. Germline CDR1 SQVTM, CDR2 ANQGSEA. The germline V and J ends were trimmed by 4 bases and 0 bases, with 7 bases remaining between them. The CDR3 totals 13 residues.

The gene calls are TRBV5-4 and TRBJ1-4; TRBD1 agrees at 7 bases. The length of the CDR3 is 15 residues. V lost 5 bases and J lost 5; bases outside the gene matches: 9. The germline V gene has CDR1 SGHNT and CDR2 YYREEE (reference sequence). CDR3 residues: CASSQQTGTNEKLFF. The CDR3 DNA follows: TGTGCCAGCAGTCAGCAGACAGGGACGAATGAAAAACTGTTTTTT.

The V call is TRBV20-1, the J call TRBJ2-3; D is unresolved. Trimming removed 3 bases from V and 10 bases from J, with 11 bases in between. The CDR3 length is 11 residues. Germline assignment: CDR1 DFQATT and CDR2 SNEGSKA (reference sequence). This CDR3 is CSASVEIPQYF. The DNA of the CDR3 is TGCAGTGCTAGTGTTGAGATCCCGCAGTATTTT.

The chain is built from TRBV9 and TRBJ1-3; D not certain. V was trimmed by 0 bases and J by 3 bases, leaving 16 bases between them. The CDR3 runs to 17 residues. Germline loops: CDR1 SGDLS, CDR2 YYNGEE. The CDR3 loop reads CASSVGFEGFGGNTIYF. In nucleotides, the CDR3 is TGTGCCAGCAGCGTAGGGTTTGAGGGCTTTGGTGGAAACACCATATATTTT.

This CDR3 reads CASSIMQSTGELFF. Written as DNA, the CDR3 is TGTGCCAGTAGTATTATGCAGAGCACCGGGGAGCTGTTTTTT. The chain carries TRBV19 and TRBJ2-2, with unresolved D. The CDR3 length is 14 residues. Germline assignment: CDR1 LNHDA and CDR2 SQIVND (reference sequence). Trimming pared 3 bases from V and 4 bases from J, leaving 9 bases between.

CDR3 in amino acids: CASSQGGEPYEQYF. CDR3 nucleotide sequence: TGTGCCAGCAGCCAGGGGGGGGAGCCCTACGAGCAGTACTTC. The V gene is TRBV13, the J gene TRBJ2-7; the D gene could be TRBD1 or TRBD2 (7 bases each). Germline V gives CDR1 PRHDT, CDR2 FYEKMQ (reference sequence). The CDR3 is 14 amino acids. Trimming took off 5 bases at V and 2 bases at J, with 13 bases between the two ends.

This clone was observed once. The chain is built from TRBV25-1 and TRBJ2-5; D unclear. This CDR3 spans 14 amino acids. The germline gives CDR1 MGHDK, CDR2 SYGVNS. V lost 1 base, J lost 2 bases, and 8 bases lay in between. The CDR3 loop is CASSEFAQQETQYF. Here the CDR3 DNA reads TGTGCCAGCAGTGAATTTGCGCAGCAAGAGACCCAGTACTTC.

This rearrangement joins TRBV11-2 to TRBJ1-3, with 8 bases matching TRBD1. Germline lookup yields CDR1 SGHAT and CDR2 FQNNGV. The CDR3 has 15 amino acids. The V and J ends lost 2 bases and 8 bases, in that order; junction bases with no gene match: 8. The CDR3 reads CASSLRRQGRDTIYF. CDR3 nucleotide sequence: TGTGCCAGCAGCTTACGAAGACAGGGGAGGGACACCATATATTTT.

The chain recombines TRBV4-1 with TRBJ1-6; 10 nucleotides align to TRBD1. Germline CDR1 MGHRA, CDR2 YSYEKL. The CDR3 length is 17 residues. V lost 3 bases and J lost 6; bases outside the gene matches: 8. The CDR3 nucleotides are TGCGCCAGCAGCCAGGTGACAGGGGGCGCAGGTAATTCACCCCTCCACTTT. Amino acids: CASSQVTGGAGNSPLHF.

The chain combines TRBV5-8 with TRBJ2-5; unclear D gene. Germline V lookup: CDR1 SGHTS, CDR2 YDEGEE. The V end lost 2 bases, the J end lost 1 base, and 12 bases lay between the germline ends. CDR3 length: 15 amino acids. CDR3 in amino acids: CASSLVPGLQETQYF. In nucleotides, the CDR3 is TGTGCCAGCAGCTTAGTACCAGGTCTCCAAGAGACCCAGTACTTC.

In regard to this clone: No DNA is shown, since the ends of the CDR3 on it are uncertain; the CDR3 is the one TCRdb lists. The chain couples TRBV21-1 to TRBJ1-3; the DNA was not compared with TRBD1, the D call given in the table. TRBV21-1 is a pseudogene. 14 amino acids form the CDR3, both terminal residues included. CDR3 sequence: CASSKWAWGNTIYF.